This record looks at one T cell receptor beta chain sequence and its context. The antigen is not known. Template switching supplied a universal primer site; unique molecular identifiers were carried on the cDNA. TCRdb used MiXCR to reprocess the 5' RACE reads, holding one entry per CDR3 protein. The sample has just over 450,000 distinct CDR3 sequences; around 14% are singletons. This sample was included in a study of identical twins. Whole-study findings and limits: Conclusions came from cross-sectional statistical analysis, not from following the same donors. Twins showed weaker excess sharing in their beta out-of-frame sequences. A lower insertion count was a feature of abundant cord blood beta clonotypes, with no such feature in memory repertoires.

The CDR3 has 11 amino acids. V shed 8 bases and J 7 bases; nucleotides not matched to a gene: 6. The germline gives CDR1 SQVTM, CDR2 ANQGSEA. This sample also appeared in a second study, on yellow fever vaccine responses in identical twins.

V usage is TRBV29-1 and J usage is TRBJ2-7; TRBD1 agrees at 9 bases. The sequenced sample was CD4+ T cells sorted from blood. This clonotype was sampled from a woman under 30 in good health. The CDR3 DNA sequence: TGCAGCTTTTGGACAGGGGCAGAGCAGTACTTC. Encoded protein: CSFWTGAEQYF.